The present T cell receptor beta chain was sequenced within a study of cytotoxic CD8 clonotypes in ibrutinib-treated CLL. The length of the CDR3 is 12 residues. V lost 5 bases, J lost 2 bases, and 7 bases lay in between. Germline-derived CDR1 and CDR2 are SGHRS and YFSETQ. As concerns this clone: Its antigen is not identified.

Study results and limitations: Patients had baseline clonality above age-matched healthy donors, and this clonality moved with circulating CD8+ T-cell counts.

The data were produced by immunoSEQ multiplex PCR, yet TCRdb's version contains in-frame clones alone and is incomplete. This table has more than 200,000 clones, roughly three quarters appearing once. The sequence came from a human donor with chronic lymphocytic leukemia. This chain joins TRBV5-1 and TRBJ1-2; D is ambiguous. This sample comprised PBMCs, obtained after 12 months of ibrutinib treatment. In DNA form, the CDR3 reads TGCGCCAGCAGGGCGGTGAACTATGGCTACACCTTC. Its protein product is CASRAVNYGYTF.